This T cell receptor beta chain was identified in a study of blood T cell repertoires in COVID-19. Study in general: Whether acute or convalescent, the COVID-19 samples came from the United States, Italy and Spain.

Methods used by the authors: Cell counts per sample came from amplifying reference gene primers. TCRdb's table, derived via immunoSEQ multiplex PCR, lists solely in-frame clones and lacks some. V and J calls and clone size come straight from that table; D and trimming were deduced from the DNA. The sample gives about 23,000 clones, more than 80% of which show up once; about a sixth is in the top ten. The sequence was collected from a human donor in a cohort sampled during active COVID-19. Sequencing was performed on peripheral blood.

The CDR3, as DNA: TGTGCCAGTAGTAAGGAGGGCTATGGCTACACCTTC. Translation: CASSKEGYGYTF. The rearrangement joins TRBV19 to TRBJ1-2; D is uncertain. Trimming cost V 4 bases and J 4 bases, with 7 bases left between them. The length of the CDR3 is 12 residues. CDR1 and CDR2 (germline): LNHDA, SQIVND (reference sequence).